This T cell receptor (beta chain) was retrieved from a study of PD-1 blockade in mismatch repair-deficient tumors. The overall study: Patients had approximately 13 mismatch repair-deficient cancer types, all previously treated and progressing.

V lost 2 bases to trimming and J lost 5 bases, with 9 bases between them. Germline values: CDR1 SGHAT, CDR2 FQNNGV. The CDR3 totals 14 residues. The protocol was immunoSEQ multiplex PCR, while the TCRdb copy is restricted to in-frame clones and leaves out a portion. The table shows 100,000 to 150,000 clones, with approximately 86% occurring only once. Mismatch repair deficiency was confirmed in all patients, by PCR or immunohistochemistry. The sequence was obtained from an adult with mismatch repair-deficient cancer. This specimen was peripheral blood, taken 44 weeks after starting pembrolizumab. V is TRBV11-2 and J is TRBJ2-2, with no clear D. CDR3 in amino acids: CASSLYPETGELFF. The CDR3 DNA reads as TGTGCCAGCAGCTTATACCCGGAAACCGGGGAGCTGTTTTTT.